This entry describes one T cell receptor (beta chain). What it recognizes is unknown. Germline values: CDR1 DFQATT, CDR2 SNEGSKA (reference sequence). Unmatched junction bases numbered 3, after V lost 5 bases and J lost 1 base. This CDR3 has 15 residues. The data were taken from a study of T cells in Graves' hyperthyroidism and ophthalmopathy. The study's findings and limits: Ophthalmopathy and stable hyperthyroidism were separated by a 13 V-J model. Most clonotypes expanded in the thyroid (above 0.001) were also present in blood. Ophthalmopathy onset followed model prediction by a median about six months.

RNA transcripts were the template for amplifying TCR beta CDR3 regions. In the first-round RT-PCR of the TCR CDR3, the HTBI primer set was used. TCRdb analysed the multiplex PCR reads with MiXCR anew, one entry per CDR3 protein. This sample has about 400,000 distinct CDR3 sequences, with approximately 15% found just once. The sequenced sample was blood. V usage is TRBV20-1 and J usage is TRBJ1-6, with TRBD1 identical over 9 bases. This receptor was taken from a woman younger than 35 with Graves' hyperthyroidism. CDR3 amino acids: CSAEDRGSYNSPLHF. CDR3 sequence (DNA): TGCAGTGCTGAGGACAGGGGATCCTATAATTCACCCCTCCACTTT.